The 18 T cell receptor beta chains given below trace back to one sample, sequenced in a study of monozygotic twins with inflammatory bowel disease. TCRdb processed the 5' RACE reads again and assigns one entry to each CDR3 protein, with no DNA. This sample contains 140,000 to 150,000 distinct CDR3 sequences. Input material: blood. The receptors were sampled from a human donor with ulcerative colitis or Crohn's disease, or a healthy co-twin of an affected twin (not recorded which).

The V gene is TRBV5-5, the J gene TRBJ2-2; the D gene TCRdb calls, TRBD1, cannot be checked with no DNA. In germline, CDR1 is SGHKS, CDR2 YYEKEE (reference sequence). CDR3 length: 14 residues. CDR3 in amino acids: CASSWGQGAGELFF.

V usage is TRBV12-3 or TRBV12-4 and J usage is TRBJ1-2. This CDR3 contains 15 residues. This chain's CDR3 is CASSSFSTVFYGYTF.

The chain carries TRBV4-3 and TRBJ2-7; there is no DNA to check the TCRdb D call of TRBD1. Germline CDR1 and CDR2: LGHNA and YSLEER. The length of the CDR3 is 16 residues. CDR3 protein: CASSRGQGSFSYEQYF.

This rearrangement joins TRBV20-1 to TRBJ2-2; the D call of TRBD2 rests on TCRdb alone, since no DNA is present to check it. CDR1 and CDR2 (germline): DFQATT, SNEGSKA (reference sequence). The CDR3 has 14 residues. The CDR3 spells CSARLAEYTGELFF.

V and J are TRBV5-1 and TRBJ2-3; with no DNA, the TCRdb D assignment of TRBD2 cannot be verified. The V gene's germline CDR1 is SGHRS and CDR2 YFSETQ. The CDR3 sequence is 14 residues long. The CDR3 protein is CASRRAGEGDTQYF.

This chain joins TRBV5-1 and TRBJ2-1; TCRdb proposes TRBD2, but this gene call is untestable without DNA. The V gene's germline CDR1 is SGHRS and CDR2 YFSETQ. This CDR3 region has 15 residues. CDR3: CASSTNGLAGNEQFF.

The chain is built from TRBV19 and TRBJ2-1; with no DNA, the TCRdb D assignment of TRBD2 cannot be verified. CDR1 and CDR2 from the germline V gene are LNHDA and SQIVND (reference sequence). The CDR3 is 16 residues long. CDR3 protein: CASSSPPLAVYNEQFF. The full variable domain, with the rest looked up from reference TRBV19 and TRBJ2-1, is DGGITQSPKYLFRKEGQNVTLSCEQNLNHDAMYWYRQDPGQGLRLIYYSQIVNDFQKGDIAEGYSVSREKKESFPLTVTSAQKNPTAFYLCASSSPPLAVYNEQFFGPGTRLTVL.

J is TRBJ1-4 and V is TRBV7-2. Germline V gene lookup returns CDR1 SGHTA and CDR2 FQGNSA. This CDR3 contains 15 residues. Here the CDR3 reads CASSPKRGWNEKLFF.

The chain employs TRBV19 and TRBJ1-1; TCRdb gives TRBD1 as the D gene, but with no DNA this cannot be confirmed. Germline assignment: CDR1 LNHDA and CDR2 SQIVND (reference sequence). The CDR3 contains 14 residues. The chain's CDR3 is CASSIAPGQGGAFF. The whole variable domain, filled in from reference TRBV19 and TRBJ1-1, reads DGGITQSPKYLFRKEGQNVTLSCEQNLNHDAMYWYRQDPGQGLRLIYYSQIVNDFQKGDIAEGYSVSREKKESFPLTVTSAQKNPTAFYLCASSIAPGQGGAFFGQGTRLTVV.

The CDR3 reads CASSLVWETQYF. The chain couples TRBV5-1 to TRBJ2-5. Germline loops: CDR1 SGHRS, CDR2 YFSETQ. The length of the CDR3 is 12 residues.

The chain has TRBV10-3 and TRBJ1-1; as DNA is missing, the TRBD1 call by TCRdb cannot be tested. Germline V gene data show CDR1 as ENHRY and CDR2 as SYGVKD. The CDR3 consists of 14 residues. CDR3 loop: CAISESGQDTEAFF.

The CDR3 loop reads CSARDGTGNTGELFF. J is TRBJ2-2 and V is TRBV20-1; TCRdb outputs TRBD1, but without DNA this stays unchecked. This CDR3 has 15 residues. Germline CDR1 is DFQATT and CDR2 is SNEGSKA (reference sequence).

The chain is built from TRBV25-1 and TRBJ1-2; the TCRdb call, TRBD1, lacks DNA for checking. CDR1 and CDR2 from the germline V gene are MGHDK and SYGVNS. The CDR3 spans 15 residues. The CDR3 spells CASRGTGSPNYGYTF.

The gene calls are TRBV9 and TRBJ1-2; the D gene TCRdb calls, TRBD1, cannot be checked with no DNA. This CDR3 contains 14 residues. The germline CDR1 and CDR2 sequences are SGDLS and YYNGEE. CDR3 region: CASSVGGAANGYTF.

The chain recombines TRBV15 with TRBJ1-5. Germline CDR1 and CDR2: LNHNV and YYDKDF (reference sequence). This CDR3 has 14 residues. The CDR3 protein is CATSREAGNQPQHF.

The V call is TRBV28, the J call TRBJ1-1; as DNA is missing, the TRBD1 call by TCRdb cannot be tested. Germline CDR1 MDHEN, CDR2 SYDVKM. The CDR3 is made up of 15 amino acids. CDR3 sequence: CASSGGRGTGTEAFF. The full variable domain, its missing parts supplied by reference TRBV28 and TRBJ1-1, is DVKVTQSSRYLVKRTGEKVFLECVQDMDHENMFWYRQDPGLGLRLIYFSYDVKMKEKGDIPEGYSVSREKKERFSLILESASTNQTSMYLCASSGGRGTGTEAFFGQGTRLTVV.

The chain employs TRBV4-3 and TRBJ2-1; TCRdb reports TRBD2, a call that lacks DNA to check it against. The CDR3 runs 15 residues. In germline, CDR1 is LGHNA, CDR2 YSLEER. CDR3 loop: CASSQEGTRFNEQFF.

The gene calls are TRBV20-1 and TRBJ1-2; TCRdb's D gene call, TRBD1, goes unchecked for lack of DNA. Germline CDR1 DFQATT, CDR2 SNEGSKA (reference sequence). There are 13 residues in the CDR3. CDR3 sequence reads: CSAPRTGGYGYTF.